This T cell receptor (beta chain) was observed in a study of cytomegalovirus exposure and HLA in healthy donors. Use of 60 Vbeta and 13 Jbeta primers characterized the PCR. Only in-frame clones appear in the TCRdb table, and some are missing; sequencing was by immunoSEQ multiplex PCR. The data show approximately 300,000 clones, with 80% seen just once and about 0.28% held by the top ten. V lost 5 bases and J lost 0, with 7 bases in between. Germline CDR1 reads MNHEY; CDR2 reads SVGAGI. This CDR3 spans 13 amino acids. The chain is built from TRBV6-5 and TRBJ2-5; perhaps TRBD2 as D (5 bases). Sequenced material: PBMCs. This TCR came from a girl aged 2 to 9 in good health and CMV-seronegative. The DNA for the CDR3 is TGTGCCAGCAGTCCGGGGTACCAAGAGACCCAGTACTTC. Protein product: CASSPGYQETQYF.